Described below is a single TCR beta chain sequence and its context. The antigen is not known. The identical CDR3 is also encoded by other nucleotide sequences in the sample. The sample comes from a study of shared clonotypes between healthy human individuals. The overall study: CD8 memory received one plate per donor, CD8 naive two, CD4 memory three and CD4 naive three. Study-level findings and limits: Lower generation probabilities were found for non-shared clonotypes than for those shared by all four donors. Some naive CD4 clonotypes, roughly 4.7%, turned up in common across several donors. Memory subsets generally showed lower estimated richness than naive subsets.

Trimming removed 3 bases from V and 3 bases from J, with 12 bases in between. CDR3 length: 14 residues. Germline V gives CDR1 SEHNR, CDR2 FQNEAQ (reference sequence). TCRdb keeps only in-frame clones here, not all; method: immunoSEQ multiplex PCR. Of 850,000 to 1,200,000 clones listed, under 80% are singletons. The receptor comes from a young man in good health. Sequencing was carried out using memory CD4+ T cells sorted from blood. As to subset: CD45RA-negative fraction. The chain carries TRBV7-9 and TRBJ2-7, with D possibly TRBD1 on 7 matching bases. The CDR3 nucleotides read TGTGCCAGCAGCTTGGAGGGGGCCCGCTACGAGCAGTACTTC. The encoded protein is CASSLEGARYEQYF.